These 26 T cell receptor beta chains were sequenced from one sample in a study of OX40 agonist ivuxolimab in advanced cancers. Some clones are missing from TCRdb's copy, which holds only in-frame ones; the method was immunoSEQ multiplex PCR. The table shows tens of thousands of clones, with 89% occurring only once. The sample consisted of CD4+ or CD8+ T cells sorted from blood, taken in a trial of the OX40 agonist ivuxolimab. The receptors shown here come from an adult with an advanced solid tumor such as melanoma, head and neck, liver or kidney cancer.

V usage is TRBV7-9 and J usage is TRBJ1-2; D gene uncertain. Trimming took off 2 bases at V and 6 bases at J, with 7 bases between the two ends. CDR3 length: 12 residues. CDR1 is SEHNR, CDR2 FQNEAQ, per germline (reference sequence). CDR3 loop: CASSLTTDGYTF. Here the CDR3 DNA reads TGTGCCAGCAGCTTAACTACCGATGGCTACACCTTC.

V is TRBV7-3 and J is TRBJ2-1, with 7 positions matching TRBD1. The trim removed 1 base at V and 6 bases at J, leaving 9 bases unmatched. This CDR3 has 16 amino acids. The germline gives CDR1 SGHTA, CDR2 FQGTGA. The CDR3 loop reads CASSLNSAGGSNEQFF. CDR3 nucleotides: TGTGCCAGCAGCTTAAACTCCGCAGGGGGTAGCAATGAGCAGTTCTTC.

V gene TRBV2 combines with J gene TRBJ2-7; tentative D call: TRBD2 (6 bases). V dropped 5 bases and J dropped 6 bases, with 17 bases sitting between them. This CDR3 comprises 14 residues. CDR1 is SNHLY and CDR2 is FYNNEI in the germline V gene. The CDR3 nucleotides read TGTGCCAGCAGTTCGGGACTCATAGGAGGCGAGCAGTACTTC. Translating gives CASSSGLIGGEQYF.

The chain joins TRBV7-9 to TRBJ1-4; D remains ambiguous. The CDR3 totals 17 residues. CDR1 and CDR2 from the germline V gene are SEHNR and FQNEAQ (reference sequence). V was shortened by 7 bases and J by 7 bases, with 25 bases between the two germline ends. The CDR3 nucleotides are TGTGCCAGCAACAATGCCGCACGGGTCGACGGTGGTGAAAAACTGTTTTTT. It translates to CASNNAARVDGGEKLFF.

The chain is built from TRBV5-6 and TRBJ2-7; 12 positions agree with TRBD2. Germline V gene data show CDR1 as SGHDT and CDR2 as YYEEEE. Trimming removed 4 bases from V and 5 bases from J; junction bases left unmatched: 7. The CDR3 runs to 15 residues. The CDR3 reads CASSPGLAGRDEQYF. For the CDR3, the DNA is TGTGCCAGCAGCCCCGGACTAGCGGGAAGGGACGAGCAGTACTTC.

This sequence joins TRBV5-1 and TRBJ2-1; unclear D gene. Germline CDR1 SGHRS, CDR2 YFSETQ. Trimming left V 6 bases short and J 0 bases short, with 10 bases between. The CDR3 has 14 residues. CDR3 sequence: CASIQRPSYNEQFF. In DNA, the CDR3 is TGCGCCAGCATTCAGCGACCCTCCTACAATGAGCAGTTCTTC. Drawing the rest from reference TRBV5-1 and TRBJ2-1, the complete variable domain is KAGVTQTPRYLIKTRGQQVTLSCSPISGHRSVSWYQQTPGQGLQFLFEYFSETQRNKGNFPGRFSGRQFSNSRSEMNVSTLELGDSALYLCASIQRPSYNEQFFGPGTRLTVL.

The gene calls are TRBV11-2 and TRBJ2-3; no reliable D call. Trimming took off 1 base at V and 1 base at J, with 12 bases between the two ends. From germline, CDR1 is SGHAT and CDR2 FQNNGV. The CDR3 loop spans 16 amino acids. The CDR3 sequence: CASSLVGSYGTDTQYF. The CDR3 bases are TGTGCCAGCAGCTTAGTGGGCTCTTACGGCACAGATACGCAGTATTTT.

This clone was observed once. This CDR3 reads CASRGTGNNEQFF. The CDR3 DNA follows: TGCGCCAGCAGAGGCACAGGTAACAATGAGCAGTTCTTC. V usage is TRBV5-1 and J usage is TRBJ2-1; TRBD1 might be the D (5 bases). Trimming took 5 bases from V and 5 from J, leaving 11 bases between them. Germline lookup yields CDR1 SGHRS and CDR2 YFSETQ. The CDR3 extends over 13 amino acids.

This rearrangement joins TRBV7-8 to TRBJ2-1; D may be TRBD2 (6 bases). Per germline, CDR1 SGHVS and CDR2 FQNEAQ. The length of the CDR3 is 16 residues. The germline V and J ends were trimmed by 3 bases and 3 bases, with 15 bases remaining between them. CDR3 in DNA: TGTGCCAGCAGCTTCTTTGGGGGGAGCCTCTACAATGAGCAGTTCTTC. Amino acids: CASSFFGGSLYNEQFF.

V gene TRBV9 combines with J gene TRBJ2-1; D remains ambiguous. Germline CDR1 reads SGDLS; CDR2 reads YYNGEE. This CDR3 is 14 amino acids long. Trimming shortened V by 6 bases and J by 3 bases, and 13 bases separated the two germline ends. The CDR3 nucleotides read TGTGCCAGCAAACCCTCGACCAACTACAATGAGCAGTTCTTC. As protein: CASKPSTNYNEQFF.

This clone was counted a few times. The chain is built from TRBV6-5 and TRBJ1-1; D is ambiguous. V lost 2 bases and J 7 bases, leaving 11 bases between the germline ends. CDR3 length: 13 residues. Germline V CDR1 and CDR2: MNHEY, SVGAGI. DNA for the CDR3: TGTGCCAGCAGTTACAGCGGATCGGGTGAAGCTTTCTTT. The encoded protein is CASSYSGSGEAFF.

This chain uses TRBV4-1 with TRBJ2-7, with D uncertain. This CDR3 is built from 14 residues. The V gene lost 2 bases and the J gene lost 0 bases, with 8 bases spanning the gap. Germline V gene sequence: CDR1 MGHRA, CDR2 YSYEKL. CDR3 coding DNA: TGCGCCAGCAGCCAACAGGTAAACTCCTACGAGCAGTACTTC. Its protein is CASSQQVNSYEQYF.

The V call is TRBV7-6, the J call TRBJ2-7, with TRBD2 matching over 13 bases. V shed 2 bases and J 1 base; nucleotides not matched to a gene: 8. Looked up from germline, CDR1 is SGHVS and CDR2 is FNYEAQ. The CDR3 is 18 residues long. The DNA of the CDR3 is TGTGCCAGCAGCTTAAACGAACTAGCGGGAGGGGTATCCTACGAGCAGTACTTC. Its protein is CASSLNELAGGVSYEQYF.

This clone showed up just once. J is TRBJ1-1 and V is TRBV6-5; D is uncertain. Trimming removed 6 bases from V and 1 base from J, with 9 bases in between. The CDR3 length is 13 residues. CDR1 is MNHEY and CDR2 is SVGAGI in the germline V gene. Here the CDR3 DNA reads TGTGCCAGCAGGGATTCAAAGAACACTGAAGCTTTCTTT. It yields the protein CASRDSKNTEAFF.

The chain links TRBV27 to TRBJ2-3; D tentatively fits TRBD1 or TRBD2 (5 bases each). V lost 0 bases and J 2 bases, leaving 12 bases between the germline ends. CDR1 is MNHEY and CDR2 is SMNVEV in the germline V gene (reference sequence). The CDR3 consists of 16 residues. The chain's CDR3 is CASSLSRDGPTDTQYF. The CDR3 DNA sequence: TGTGCCAGCAGTTTATCCCGGGACGGACCCACAGATACGCAGTATTTT.

By share of the sample, this clone is medium-sized (0.01 to 0.1%). The chain is built from TRBV7-9 and TRBJ1-5, with no clear D. Trimming removed 0 bases from V and 4 bases from J, with 7 bases in between. CDR1 is SEHNR and CDR2 is FQNEAQ in the germline V gene (reference sequence). The CDR3 is 14 residues long. CDR3 coding DNA: TGTGCCAGCAGCTTAGCAGCGGGGAATCAGCCCCAGCATTTT. Translating gives CASSLAAGNQPQHF.

This clone appeared a single time. This chain uses TRBV10-3 with TRBJ2-1; D is unresolved. The CDR3 totals 14 residues. Deletions cut 10 bases from V and 5 bases from J, with 18 bases between. Germline V CDR1 and CDR2: ENHRY, SYGVKD. The CDR3 region is CANHRKPPDNEQFF. Written as DNA, the CDR3 is TGTGCCAACCACAGAAAGCCACCCGACAATGAGCAGTTCTTC.

The genes are TRBV4-2 and TRBJ1-6, with D unclear. The V and J ends lost 0 bases and 5 bases respectively, with 14 bases between them. This CDR3 spans 17 amino acids. In germline, CDR1 is LGHNA, CDR2 YNFKEQ. The CDR3 loop reads CASSQDPQVLDNSPLHF. CDR3 coding DNA: TGTGCCAGCAGCCAAGATCCGCAGGTTCTGGATAATTCACCCCTCCACTTT.

The CDR3 region is CASSPRDPSLAYEQYF. The CDR3 DNA reads TGTGCCAGCAGCCCCCGGGACCCTTCCCTAGCCTACGAGCAGTACTTC. The chain uses TRBV7-2 and TRBJ2-7; D possibly matches TRBD1 or TRBD2 (5 bases each). Per the germline V gene, CDR1 is SGHTA and CDR2 is FQGNSA. CDR3 length equals 16 residues. V was clipped by 5 bases and J by 2 bases, with 19 bases between them.

The V and J genes are TRBV13 and TRBJ1-1; 9 bases map to TRBD1. Germline lookup yields CDR1 PRHDT and CDR2 FYEKMQ (reference sequence). Trimming took 0 bases from V and 1 from J; bases not matched to a gene: 6. CDR3 size: 17 residues. The CDR3 spells CASSLGVPGQGNTEAFF. CDR3 coding DNA: TGTGCCAGCAGCTTAGGCGTTCCGGGACAGGGGAACACTGAAGCTTTCTTT.

The chain uses TRBV9 and TRBJ1-3; no firm D call. Germline CDR1 and CDR2: SGDLS and YYNGEE. The V gene lost 4 bases and the J gene lost 0 bases, with 11 bases spanning the gap. The CDR3 consists of 15 residues. In DNA form, the CDR3 reads TGTGCCAGCAGCCCGCGACTGAGCTCTGGAAACACCATATATTTT. Residues: CASSPRLSSGNTIYF.

J is TRBJ2-4 and V is TRBV28, with D maybe TRBD1 (6 bases). The CDR3 runs 14 residues. Looked up from germline, CDR1 is MDHEN and CDR2 is SYDVKM. The V gene lost 2 bases and the J gene lost 5 bases, with 10 bases spanning the gap. The CDR3 is CASSLTGKENIQYF. For the CDR3, the DNA is TGTGCCAGCAGTTTAACAGGGAAAGAAAACATTCAGTACTTC. Using reference TRBV28 and TRBJ2-4 for the parts outside the CDR3, the full variable domain is DVKVTQSSRYLVKRTGEKVFLECVQDMDHENMFWYRQDPGLGLRLIYFSYDVKMKEKGDIPEGYSVSREKKERFSLILESASTNQTSMYLCASSLTGKENIQYFGAGTRLSVL.

The chain is built from TRBV7-9 and TRBJ1-4, with no clear D. The CDR3 runs to 12 residues. Germline CDR1 and CDR2: SEHNR and FQNEAQ (reference sequence). Trimming pared 2 bases from V and 5 bases from J, leaving 3 bases between. Written as DNA, the CDR3 is TGTGCCAGCAGCTTATCCAATGAAAAACTGTTTTTT. Its translation: CASSLSNEKLFF.

This sequence joins TRBV27 and TRBJ2-1; 11 nucleotides line up with TRBD2. CDR1 and CDR2 (germline): MNHEY, SMNVEV (reference sequence). The CDR3 sequence is 14 residues long. The ends lost 3 bases at V and 5 bases at J; junction bases unmatched: 0. The CDR3 DNA follows: TGTGCCAGCAGTTTGACTAGCGGGAACAATGAGCAGTTCTTC. It specifies CASSLTSGNNEQFF.

In its sample, this clone was seen a few times. The same CDR3 arises from other DNA sequences in this sample as well. The chain links TRBV13 to TRBJ2-7; D uncertain. Germline values: CDR1 PRHDT, CDR2 FYEKMQ (reference sequence). Trimming took off 1 base at V and 2 bases at J, with 6 bases between the two ends. The CDR3 is 13 residues long. For the CDR3, the DNA is TGTGCCAGCAGCTTAGAGGTAACCTACGAGCAGTACTTC. This encodes CASSLEVTYEQYF.

This clone was recorded a few times. The chain has TRBV7-3 and TRBJ2-3, with 7 bases that match TRBD1. The CDR3 extends over 15 amino acids. From germline, CDR1 is SGHTA and CDR2 FQGTGA. V was clipped by 4 bases and J by 1 base; unmatched bases: 5. The CDR3 nucleotides are TGTGCCAGCAGCTCGACAGGGTCTCGCACAGATACGCAGTATTTT. Its protein is CASSSTGSRTDTQYF.